One sample yielded the 5 T cell receptor beta chains listed below, sequenced in a study of CD8 T cells in ankylosing spondylitis. TCRdb fed the 5' RACE reads into MiXCR, producing one record per CDR3 protein. The table lists 300,000 to 400,000 distinct CDR3 sequences, roughly 14% of them singletons, with roughly 1.1% in the top ten. The sequencing sample was made of blood, either unsorted or a sorted T cell fraction (not recorded which). Source of these receptors: a male donor with ankylosing spondylitis or in good health (not recorded which).

Turning to this clonotype: Given a much more abundant clone one base away, this may be a read error. V and J are TRBV5-1 and TRBJ2-4; no clear D gene. V lost 0 bases to trimming and J lost 8 bases, with 12 bases between them. Germline V gene lookup returns CDR1 SGHRS and CDR2 YFSETQ. There are 14 residues in the CDR3. The CDR3 region is CASSLGGSSHIQYF. Here the CDR3 DNA reads TGCGCCAGCAGCTTGGGGGGTTCATCACACATTCAGTACTTC.

The chain couples TRBV13 to TRBJ2-1; D gene uncertain. Germline V gene lookup returns CDR1 PRHDT and CDR2 FYEKMQ (reference sequence). This CDR3 contains 14 residues. V lost 3 bases and J lost 8, with 14 bases in between. CDR3 in amino acids: CASSFGRPGDEQFF. The CDR3 nucleotides are TGTGCCAGCAGCTTCGGTAGGCCCGGTGATGAGCAGTTCTTC.

This clonotype was seen only a few times. CDR3: CASSPRLVTKNIQYF. The CDR3 region has the DNA TGTGCCAGCAGCCCTCGACTAGTAACCAAAAACATTCAGTACTTC. This chain connects TRBV12-3 or TRBV12-4 to TRBJ2-4, with D maybe TRBD2 (6 bases). The V gene lost 6 bases and the J gene lost 2 bases, with 14 bases spanning the gap. CDR3 length: 15 amino acids.

J is TRBJ2-1 and V is TRBV7-9, with a weak D call TRBD2 (6 bases). The length of the CDR3 is 13 residues. Trimming pared 8 bases from V and 6 bases from J, leaving 14 bases between. Germline CDR1 is SEHNR and CDR2 is FQNEAQ (reference sequence). The DNA of the CDR3 is TGTGCCAGCTTGTGGGGGGAAGTCAATGAGCAGTTCTTC. Its translation is CASLWGEVNEQFF.

Turning to this clonotype: A read error may account for a junction end that differs from germline. The chain uses TRBV12-3 or TRBV12-4 and TRBJ1-1; 10 bases line up with TRBD1. The CDR3 has 17 amino acids. The CDR3 reads CASRLDRGQIENTEAFF. The CDR3 bases are TGTGCCAGCAGATTAGACAGGGGGCAGATCGAGAACACTGAAGCTTTCTTT.